The T cell receptor beta chain described here comes from a study of T cell responses to AZD1222 COVID-19 vaccine. Assay used: immunoSEQ multiplex PCR; TCRdb lists only in-frame clones, some missing. The sample consists of 110,000 to 150,000 clones, 93% of them appearing once. The CDR3 length is 13 residues. CDR1 and CDR2 from the germline V gene are SGHRS and YFSETQ. V was shortened by 2 bases and J by 5 bases, with 7 bases between the two germline ends. The source was peripheral blood, collected after recovery from COVID-19. This TCR derives from an adult who had recovered from COVID-19. V is TRBV5-1 and J is TRBJ2-2; a possible D gene is TRBD2 (6 bases). CDR3 DNA: TGCGCCAGCAGCTTCGCGGGGACCGGGGAGCTGTTTTTT. Its translation is CASSFAGTGELFF.